Below, 28 T cell receptor beta chains from the same sample are listed, as sequenced in a study of CD8+ T cells in alopecia areata. The authors extracted RNA and reverse transcribed it into cDNA as the sequencing template. Method: immunoSEQ multiplex PCR; TCRdb's copy keeps in-frame clones and lacks some. This sample yields 140,000 to 150,000 clones, of which roughly 52% are seen a single time; roughly 15% belongs to the top ten. Treatment in this sample: oral pan-JAK inhibitor, 5-10 mg twice daily. Material: CD8+ T cells sorted from blood, obtained at week 4, from a patient treated with tofacitinib. These receptor sequences come from a human donor with alopecia areata.

The chain has TRBV9 and TRBJ2-3; possibly TRBD1 for D (5 bases). V was trimmed by 0 bases and J by 4 bases, leaving 12 bases between them. Germline V gives CDR1 SGDLS, CDR2 YYNGEE. CDR3 length equals 15 residues. The CDR3 reads CASSVEGSGADTQYF. The CDR3 DNA reads TGTGCCAGCAGCGTAGAGGGGTCTGGGGCAGATACGCAGTATTTT.

A remark on this clone: The same CDR3 also results from other DNA sequences found in this sample. The rearrangement uses TRBV9 and TRBJ2-7; D is perhaps TRBD2 (6 bases). Trimming removed 0 bases at V and 2 bases at J, with 9 bases between. Germline loops: CDR1 SGDLS, CDR2 YYNGEE. CDR3 size: 14 residues. CDR3 sequence (DNA): TGTGCCAGCAGCGTAGGGCGGGGTACCTACGAGCAGTACTTC. Its translation: CASSVGRGTYEQYF.

V and J are TRBV13 and TRBJ2-5; 7 nucleotides line up with TRBD1. Germline-derived CDR1 and CDR2 are PRHDT and FYEKMQ (reference sequence). The CDR3 extends over 16 amino acids. J gave up 5 bases and V 2 bases, and 11 bases lay outside the gene matches. The CDR3 loop reads CASSLTQGTFGETQYF. CDR3 in DNA: TGTGCCAGCAGCTTAACACAGGGGACATTCGGCGAGACCCAGTACTTC.

This chain links TRBV6-6 with TRBJ2-2; D not certain. V lost 0 bases and J 5 bases, leaving 1 base between the germline ends. The CDR3 contains 12 residues. The germline CDR1 and CDR2 sequences are MNHNY and SVGAGI (reference sequence). The CDR3 bases are TGTGCCAGCAGTTACTCGACCGGGGAGCTGTTTTTT. It yields the protein CASSYSTGELFF.

The chain links TRBV7-9 to TRBJ2-3; D is unclear. CDR3 length equals 16 residues. The germline CDR1 and CDR2 sequences are SEHNR and FQNEAQ (reference sequence). Trimming removed 0 bases from V and 0 bases from J, with 10 bases in between. In DNA form, the CDR3 reads TGTGCCAGCAGCTTAGCAATCGGCTCTAGCACAGATACGCAGTATTTT. It specifies CASSLAIGSSTDTQYF.

V gene TRBV30 combines with J gene TRBJ1-2, with 7 nucleotides matching TRBD1. The CDR3 is 17 residues long. The V segment lost 1 base and the J segment 2 bases; nucleotides outside the gene matches: 13. CDR1 and CDR2 (germline): GTSNPN, SVGIG (reference sequence). The CDR3 loop is CAWSGPRQGSENYGYTF. Here the CDR3 DNA reads TGTGCCTGGAGTGGTCCTCGACAGGGTTCTGAGAACTATGGCTACACCTTC.

The rearrangement uses TRBV23-1 and TRBJ2-3; 8 positions match TRBD2. TRBV23-1 has ORF status, its function being uncertain. J lost 2 bases, V lost 2 bases, and 9 bases had no gene match. The CDR3 covers 17 residues. The DNA of the CDR3 is TGCGCCAGCAGTCAAGCTACTTGCGGGGGGCTCACAGATACGCAGTATTTT. Its protein product is CASSQATCGGLTDTQYF.

This rearrangement joins TRBV5-1 to TRBJ1-6; TRBD1 agrees at 7 bases. The V gene end was trimmed by 0 bases and the J gene end by 7 bases; junction bases not matched to a gene: 1. The germline V gene encodes CDR1 SGHRS and CDR2 YFSETQ. The CDR3 is 14 residues long. DNA for the CDR3: TGCGCCAGCAGCTTGGGACAGGGAAATTCACCCCTCCACTTT. Translated: CASSLGQGNSPLHF.

The rearrangement joins TRBV29-1 to TRBJ2-7; a weak D match, TRBD1 (8 bases). The V gene lost 8 bases and the J gene lost 7 bases, with 18 bases spanning the gap. This CDR3 is 12 amino acids long. Germline values: CDR1 SQVTM, CDR2 ANQGSEA. CDR3 coding DNA: TGCAGCATCCAGACAGGGGAGGGGGAGCAGTACTTC. The encoded protein is CSIQTGEGEQYF.

The J gene is TRBJ1-5, the V gene TRBV30, with a weak D call TRBD1 (6 bases). The CDR3 has 15 residues. The V and J ends lost 1 base and 2 bases respectively, with 12 bases between them. CDR1 and CDR2 (germline): GTSNPN, SVGIG (reference sequence). The DNA for the CDR3 is TGTGCCTGGAGTGCTCAGGACAGCGGCAATCAGCCCCAGCATTTT. Protein sequence: CAWSAQDSGNQPQHF.

This chain joins TRBV15 and TRBJ2-7, with D tentatively TRBD1 or TRBD2 (6 bases each). The CDR3 runs to 14 residues. CDR1 and CDR2 (germline): LNHNV, YYDKDF (reference sequence). Between the trimmed V and J ends, which lost 0 bases and 2 bases, there was a span of 8 bases. As DNA, the CDR3 is TGTGCCACCAGCAGAGATAGGGGGGCCTACGAGCAGTACTTC. Its translation: CATSRDRGAYEQYF.

The J gene is TRBJ2-7, the V gene TRBV7-2; 10 bases are a match to TRBD2. This CDR3 has 15 residues. The ends lost 1 base at V and 6 bases at J; junction bases unmatched: 6. CDR1 is SGHTA and CDR2 is FQGNSA in the germline V gene. For the CDR3, the DNA is TGTGCCAGCAGCTTAGAAGGACTAGCGGCTCTCGAGCAGTACTTC. It encodes CASSLEGLAALEQYF.

This chain joins TRBV6-5 and TRBJ1-2; the D is unclear. The CDR3 has 14 amino acids. Trimming left V 1 base short and J 3 bases short, with 9 bases between. Germline loops: CDR1 MNHEY, CDR2 SVGAGI. The CDR3 nucleotides read TGTGCCAGCAGTTACTTGAAGTCCGACTATGGCTACACCTTC. Translated, it gives CASSYLKSDYGYTF.

The chain employs TRBV13 and TRBJ2-7; TRBD1 or TRBD2 may be the D gene (5 bases each). V was trimmed by 3 bases and J by 2 bases, leaving 8 bases between them. Germline V CDR1 and CDR2: PRHDT, FYEKMQ (reference sequence). There are 13 residues in the CDR3. CDR3 region: CASSFWGTYEQYF. CDR3 bases: TGTGCCAGCAGCTTCTGGGGGACCTACGAGCAGTACTTC.

The V and J genes are TRBV13 and TRBJ1-2; D possibly corresponds to TRBD1 (5 bases). V lost 4 bases and J lost 6, with 15 bases in between. The length of the CDR3 is 14 residues. Germline CDR1 reads PRHDT; CDR2 reads FYEKMQ (reference sequence). CDR3 protein: CASSSNMGRDGYTF. In nucleotides, the CDR3 is TGTGCCAGCAGCTCAAATATGGGACGGGATGGCTACACCTTC.

In the case of this clone: This specimen includes other DNA sequences encoding the same CDR3. The V gene is TRBV30, the J gene TRBJ1-1, with 7 bases aligning to TRBD1. Germline V CDR1 and CDR2: GTSNPN, SVGIG (reference sequence). With 0 bases clipped from V and 5 bases from J, the junction kept 3 bases outside the gene matches. This CDR3 spans 13 amino acids. Written as DNA, the CDR3 is TGTGCCTGGAGTGTAGGGGGCCGGACTGAAGCTTTCTTT. This sequence encodes CAWSVGGRTEAFF.

The chain carries TRBV4-3 and TRBJ1-1, with D possibly matching TRBD1 (5 bases). CDR1 is LGHNA and CDR2 is YSLEER in the germline V gene. V dropped 2 bases and J dropped 0 bases, with 10 bases sitting between them. The CDR3 runs 15 residues. The CDR3 coding sequence is TGCGCCAGCAGCCAACCAGGGACTATGAACACTGAAGCTTTCTTT. Its translation is CASSQPGTMNTEAFF.

Only a few counts were recorded for this clone. The V and J genes are TRBV9 and TRBJ1-2, with 7 bases identical to TRBD1. CDR3 length: 16 amino acids. J was trimmed by 4 bases and V by 4 bases; bases with no gene match: 13. The germline V gene encodes CDR1 SGDLS and CDR2 YYNGEE. The CDR3 DNA is TGTGCCAGCAGCCCCCAGGGGGGAGGGGACTTCTATGGCTACACCTTC. It is translated as CASSPQGGGDFYGYTF.

The chain joins TRBV30 to TRBJ1-5; D perhaps matches TRBD1 (5 bases). The V gene lost 4 bases and the J gene lost 7 bases, with 20 bases spanning the gap. The CDR3 spans 15 residues. From germline, CDR1 is GTSNPN and CDR2 SVGIG (reference sequence). For the CDR3, the DNA is TGTGCCTGGAAACCGGGACCCCCTCTGGGGCAGCCCCAGCATTTT. Protein sequence: CAWKPGPPLGQPQHF.

The chain has TRBV7-2 and TRBJ2-7, with D perhaps matching TRBD1 or TRBD2 (6 bases each). Germline-derived CDR1 and CDR2 are SGHTA and FQGNSA. The V end lost 2 bases, the J end lost 7 bases, and 15 bases lay between the germline ends. This CDR3 region has 14 residues. The DNA of the CDR3 is TGTGCCAGCAGCTTATTTACAGGGAGGTGGGAGCAGTACTTC. It is translated as CASSLFTGRWEQYF.

The chain combines TRBV30 with TRBJ1-6, with D maybe TRBD1 (5 bases). There are 13 residues in the CDR3. Germline CDR1 reads GTSNPN; CDR2 reads SVGIG (reference sequence). Trimming removed 3 bases at V and 11 bases at J, with 14 bases between. The CDR3 reads CAWRQVGNPPLHF. Written as DNA, the CDR3 is TGTGCCTGGAGACAGGTTGGGAATCCACCCCTCCACTTT.

This chain joins TRBV29-1 and TRBJ1-1, with TRBD1 matching 8 bases. The germline V gene encodes CDR1 SQVTM and CDR2 ANQGSEA. V lost 7 bases to trimming and J lost 9 bases; unmatched junction nucleotides: 7. The CDR3 is made up of 11 amino acids. The CDR3 nucleotides are TGCAGCGGTGGGGCAGGGGGCCAAGCTTTCTTT. It specifies CSGGAGGQAFF.

The chain combines TRBV5-6 with TRBJ2-7; D ambiguous. CDR1 and CDR2 (germline): SGHDT, YYEEEE. V was trimmed by 3 bases and J by 2 bases, leaving 12 bases between them. There are 14 residues in the CDR3. DNA of the CDR3: TGTGCCAGCAGCTCAATGAACTGGGCCTACGAGCAGTACTTC. Amino acid sequence: CASSSMNWAYEQYF.

There are a few counts of this clone. V gene TRBV27 combines with J gene TRBJ1-5, with D perhaps matching TRBD1 (5 bases). This CDR3 is 16 amino acids long. Deletions cut 5 bases from V and 0 bases from J, with 14 bases between. Looked up from germline, CDR1 is MNHEY and CDR2 is SMNVEV (reference sequence). The CDR3 DNA is TGTGCCAGCAGTCCCCGGGACCCCGATAGCAATCAGCCCCAGCATTTT. Protein: CASSPRDPDSNQPQHF.

J is TRBJ1-4 and V is TRBV7-9, with D hard to call. The germline V gene has CDR1 SEHNR and CDR2 FQNEAQ (reference sequence). The CDR3 is 12 residues long. Trimming shortened V by 8 bases and J by 8 bases, and 12 bases separated the two germline ends. The CDR3 spells CASSPEGEKLFF. Here the CDR3 DNA reads TGTGCCAGCTCCCCAGAAGGAGAAAAACTGTTTTTT.

The CDR3 sequence: CASGLMDSSNQPQHF. CDR3 DNA: TGTGCTAGTGGTTTGATGGACAGTAGCAATCAGCCCCAGCATTTT. The gene calls are TRBV12-5 and TRBJ1-5, with a weak D call TRBD1 (6 bases). The CDR3 covers 15 residues. The V gene's germline CDR1 is LGHNT and CDR2 FRNRAP. Trimming cost V 2 bases and J 0 bases, with 8 bases left between them. Supplemented by reference TRBV12-5 and TRBJ1-5, the full variable domain reads DARVTQTPRHKVTEMGQEVTMRCQPILGHNTVFWYRQTMMQGLELLAYFRNRAPLDDSGMPKDRFSAEMPDATLATLKIQPSEPRDSAVYFCASGLMDSSNQPQHFGDGTRLSIL.

The chain links TRBV7-9 to TRBJ1-1; unclear D gene. This CDR3 has 11 residues. Germline CDR1 is SEHNR and CDR2 is FQNEAQ (reference sequence). Trimming shortened V by 3 bases and J by 8 bases, and 7 bases separated the two germline ends. The CDR3, as DNA: TGTGCCAGCAGCTTCCTCCCAGAAGCTTTCTTT. This translates into CASSFLPEAFF.

This chain uses TRBV27 with TRBJ1-5, with no clear D. CDR3 length: 14 residues. Trimming removed 6 bases from V and 9 bases from J, with 18 bases in between. Germline CDR1 reads MNHEY; CDR2 reads SMNVEV (reference sequence). CDR3 nucleotide sequence: TGTGCCAGCAGGTCTTGGGCGGGCCCAGGGCCCCAGCATTTT. Its translation is CASRSWAGPGPQHF.